The rows below give T cell receptor beta chains drawn from one sample of a study of blood T cell repertoires in COVID-19. Profiled with immunoSEQ multiplex PCR; TCRdb holds only in-frame clones, not every one. The sample shows about 120,000 clones, 79% of them seen only once. Sequencing was carried out using peripheral blood. The receptors here all came from a woman over 75 with acute or convalescent COVID-19. CDR3s include the opening cysteine and the closing phenylalanine or tryptophan. D genes are given only for firm matches.

>14|TRBV7-6|TRBD1
CASSLGQGAYEQYF
>15|TRBV6-2/TRBV6-3|TRBD1
CASSRQGAHSYEQYF
>13|TRBV12-3/TRBV12-4|NA
CASTWAPNTEAFF
>13|TRBV24-1|NA
CATQRAGGTEAFF
>15|TRBV4-3|NA
CASSQAHGGVNEQFF
>15|TRBV6-2/TRBV6-3|TRBD1
CASSSHGQGNQPQHF
>15|TRBV30|NA
CAWSRGGTTNEKLFF
>14|TRBV11-1|NA
CASRTERYSYEQYF
>15|TRBV30|NA
CAWTKNRAQGETQYF
>12|TRBV11-2|NA
CASSLYGGPAFF
>20|TRBV21-1|NA
CASSKKRPTSGLCWRDTQYF
>14|TRBV5-4|NA
CASSQQLSGNTIYF
>14|TRBV5-4|NA
CASSPRQVYNEQFF
>14|TRBV28|NA
CASSLSRGIGEQFF
>13|TRBV2|TRBD1
CASGRDREETQYF
>14|TRBV3-1/TRBV3-2|TRBD2
CASSLSGISYEQYF
>15|TRBV9|NA
CASSPSDRNNYGYTF
>16|TRBV5-5|NA
CASSFSSRSSGNTIYF
>16|TRBV4-1|NA
CASSRSGLLSYNEQFF
>14|TRBV7-9|TRBD1
CASSEQGSGNTIYF
>14|TRBV4-3|TRBD2
CASSHLAGWDEQFF
>17|TRBV7-3|TRBD2
CASSSPRGSGETGELFF
>19|TRBV9|TRBD2
CASSVGPGLAGGRGETQYF
>13|TRBV11-2|NA
CASSPQLGSTQYF
>14|TRBV6-6|NA
CASTTTAGNQPQHF
>16|TRBV4-3|NA
CASSQAQGAAGNTIYF